A selection of T cell receptor beta chains follows, all from one sample in a study of beta chain features in type 1 diabetes. The repertoire was sequenced with immunoSEQ multiplex PCR; TCRdb's copy has only in-frame clones and lacks some. The sample holds hundreds of thousands of clones, about 16% seen once. Specimen: naive CD4+ T cells from blood. The source is a man between 18 and 29 years old in good health. Both conserved end residues are part of each CDR3. Each record gives: D gene, J gene, clone size, V gene, CDR3 protein, CDR3 DNA. The D gene is left open where the match is weak. The listing skips clone size in some rows; elsewhere it reads once, few, many or a size class.

D gene: NA
J gene: TRBJ2-7
clone size: NA
V gene: TRBV6-5
CDR3 protein: CASSYQGSYEQYF
CDR3 DNA: TGTGCCAGCAGTTATCAGGGTTCCTACGAGCAGTACTTC

D gene: NA
J gene: TRBJ2-1
clone size: few
V gene: TRBV6-1
CDR3 protein: CASKPGNEQFF
CDR3 DNA: TGTGCCAGCAAACCAGGCAATGAGCAGTTCTTC

D gene: TRBD1
J gene: TRBJ2-3
clone size: NA
V gene: TRBV25-1
CDR3 protein: CASSVTGGTTDTQYF
CDR3 DNA: TGTGCCAGCAGTGTGACAGGGGGGACCACAGATACGCAGTATTTT

D gene: NA
J gene: TRBJ2-7
clone size: NA
V gene: TRBV7-2
CDR3 protein: CASSRYKMTSPTYEQYF
CDR3 DNA: TGTGCCAGCAGCCGGTATAAGATGACTAGTCCCACCTACGAGCAGTACTTC

D gene: TRBD2
J gene: TRBJ2-1
clone size: NA
V gene: TRBV14
CDR3 protein: CASSQEASGGINEQFF
CDR3 DNA: TGTGCCAGCAGCCAAGAGGCTAGCGGGGGTATCAATGAGCAGTTCTTC

D gene: NA
J gene: TRBJ1-5
clone size: NA
V gene: TRBV2
CDR3 protein: CASTADSNQPQHF
CDR3 DNA: TGTGCCAGCACCGCGGATAGCAATCAGCCCCAGCATTTT

D gene: TRBD1
J gene: TRBJ2-7
clone size: few
V gene: TRBV10-3
CDR3 protein: CAISKTGTGRDEQYF
CDR3 DNA: TGTGCCATCAGCAAAACCGGGACAGGGAGGGACGAGCAGTACTTC

D gene: NA
J gene: TRBJ1-1
clone size: few
V gene: TRBV5-1
CDR3 protein: CASSNQRTGSNTEAFF
CDR3 DNA: TGCGCCAGCAGCAACCAGAGAACAGGGAGTAACACTGAAGCTTTCTTT

D gene: NA
J gene: TRBJ2-7
clone size: NA
V gene: TRBV7-6
CDR3 protein: CASSLGIDF
CDR3 DNA: TGTGCCAGCAGCTTAGGGATAGACTTC

D gene: NA
J gene: TRBJ2-1
clone size: few
V gene: TRBV9
CDR3 protein: CASSVFPPNEQFF
CDR3 DNA: TGTGCCAGCAGCGTCTTCCCCCCCAATGAGCAGTTCTTC

D gene: TRBD1
J gene: TRBJ2-1
clone size: few
V gene: TRBV28
CDR3 protein: CASSLRDRGINEQFF
CDR3 DNA: TGTGCCAGCAGTTTGAGGGACAGGGGAATCAATGAGCAGTTCTTC

D gene: TRBD2
J gene: TRBJ2-1
clone size: many
V gene: TRBV10-3
CDR3 protein: CAILRPSGGQFF
CDR3 DNA: TGTGCCATTCTCAGACCCAGCGGGGGGCAGTTCTTC

D gene: TRBD2
J gene: TRBJ2-7
clone size: few
V gene: TRBV14
CDR3 protein: CASSRRWLAGVTYEQYF
CDR3 DNA: TGTGCCAGCAGCCGGAGGTGGCTAGCGGGAGTGACCTACGAGCAGTACTTC

D gene: NA
J gene: TRBJ1-1
clone size: few
V gene: TRBV6-6
CDR3 protein: CASTARMNTEAFF
CDR3 DNA: TGTGCCAGCACCGCCAGAATGAACACTGAAGCTTTCTTT

D gene: NA
J gene: TRBJ1-5
clone size: NA
V gene: TRBV5-4
CDR3 protein: CASSLPGFYQPQHF
CDR3 DNA: TGTGCCAGCAGCTTGCCCGGGTTCTATCAGCCCCAGCATTTT

D gene: NA
J gene: TRBJ1-2
clone size: few
V gene: TRBV7-2
CDR3 protein: CASSLAGTTNYGYTF
CDR3 DNA: TGTGCCAGCAGCTTAGCAGGCACAACTAACTATGGCTACACCTTC

D gene: NA
J gene: TRBJ1-2
clone size: NA
V gene: TRBV4-2
CDR3 protein: CASSQVGANYGYTF
CDR3 DNA: TGTGCCAGCAGCCAAGTAGGTGCTAACTATGGCTACACCTTC

D gene: TRBD2
J gene: TRBJ2-5
clone size: few
V gene: TRBV4-3
CDR3 protein: CASSQALAEGTQYF
CDR3 DNA: TGCGCCAGCAGCCAAGCACTAGCGGAAGGGACCCAGTACTTC

D gene: NA
J gene: TRBJ2-7
clone size: few
V gene: TRBV25-1
CDR3 protein: CASREGGVGAYEQYF
CDR3 DNA: TGTGCCAGCAGGGAAGGGGGAGTAGGGGCCTACGAGCAGTACTTC

D gene: NA
J gene: TRBJ1-2
clone size: NA
V gene: TRBV7-8
CDR3 protein: CASSLDRQSVDGYTF
CDR3 DNA: TGTGCCAGCAGCTTAGACCGACAGAGTGTCGATGGCTACACCTTC

D gene: NA
J gene: TRBJ2-5
clone size: NA
V gene: TRBV9
CDR3 protein: CASSVAGIGGGPPETQYF
CDR3 DNA: TGTGCCAGCAGCGTAGCTGGGATCGGGGGCGGACCCCCAGAGACCCAGTACTTC

D gene: NA
J gene: TRBJ1-4
clone size: few
V gene: TRBV7-9
CDR3 protein: CAIQHATNEKLFF
CDR3 DNA: TGTGCCATCCAACACGCAACTAATGAAAAACTGTTTTTT

D gene: NA
J gene: TRBJ2-3
clone size: few
V gene: TRBV9
CDR3 protein: CASSPRGDPISTDTQYF
CDR3 DNA: TGTGCCAGCAGCCCCCGGGGAGACCCTATAAGCACAGATACGCAGTATTTT

D gene: NA
J gene: TRBJ1-1
clone size: NA
V gene: TRBV9
CDR3 protein: CASSVRTANTEAFF
CDR3 DNA: TGTGCCAGCAGCGTGAGGACGGCGAACACTGAAGCTTTCTTT

D gene: TRBD1
J gene: TRBJ2-7
clone size: NA
V gene: TRBV18
CDR3 protein: CASSPRSSTGALYEQYF
CDR3 DNA: TGTGCCAGCTCACCTAGGAGCTCCACAGGGGCATTATACGAGCAGTACTTC

D gene: NA
J gene: TRBJ2-1
clone size: NA
V gene: TRBV5-4
CDR3 protein: CASSAKEGGSYNEQFF
CDR3 DNA: TGTGCCAGCAGCGCAAAAGAGGGGGGTTCCTACAATGAGCAGTTCTTC

D gene: NA
J gene: TRBJ1-6
clone size: NA
V gene: TRBV7-2
CDR3 protein: CASSGTDSPLHF
CDR3 DNA: TGTGCCAGCAGCGGTACGGATTCACCCCTCCACTTT

D gene: TRBD2
J gene: TRBJ2-1
clone size: few
V gene: TRBV6-5
CDR3 protein: CASQLREGYNEQFF
CDR3 DNA: TGTGCCAGCCAACTGCGGGAGGGCTACAATGAGCAGTTCTTC

D gene: TRBD1
J gene: TRBJ1-5
clone size: few
V gene: TRBV29-1
CDR3 protein: CSAGQGLRQPQHF
CDR3 DNA: TGCAGCGCCGGACAGGGCCTTCGACAGCCCCAGCATTTT

D gene: NA
J gene: TRBJ2-7
clone size: few
V gene: TRBV6-6
CDR3 protein: CASSSTHTSYEQYF
CDR3 DNA: TGTGCCAGCAGTTCAACGCATACCTCCTACGAGCAGTACTTC

D gene: TRBD1
J gene: TRBJ2-2
clone size: NA
V gene: TRBV9
CDR3 protein: CASSVSGTGATGELFF
CDR3 DNA: TGTGCCAGCAGCGTATCCGGGACAGGGGCCACCGGGGAGCTGTTTTTT

D gene: NA
J gene: TRBJ2-4
clone size: few
V gene: TRBV30
CDR3 protein: CAWSAKATPTVYIQYF
CDR3 DNA: TGTGCCTGGAGTGCCAAAGCGACCCCGACGGTATACATTCAGTACTTC

D gene: NA
J gene: TRBJ1-5
clone size: few
V gene: TRBV9
CDR3 protein: CASSVGVIGQPQHF
CDR3 DNA: TGTGCCAGCAGCGTAGGTGTTATTGGGCAGCCCCAGCATTTT

D gene: NA
J gene: TRBJ2-3
clone size: few
V gene: TRBV5-6
CDR3 protein: CASSFLQFADTQYF
CDR3 DNA: TGTGCCAGCAGCTTCTTACAATTCGCAGATACGCAGTATTTT

D gene: TRBD1
J gene: TRBJ1-1
clone size: few
V gene: TRBV4-1
CDR3 protein: CASRGQGNTEAFF
CDR3 DNA: TGCGCCAGCAGGGGACAGGGGAACACTGAAGCTTTCTTT

D gene: NA
J gene: TRBJ2-6
clone size: few
V gene: TRBV7-8
CDR3 protein: CASSEREQPSGANVLTF
CDR3 DNA: TGTGCCAGCAGCGAGAGAGAGCAGCCCTCTGGGGCCAACGTCCTGACTTTC